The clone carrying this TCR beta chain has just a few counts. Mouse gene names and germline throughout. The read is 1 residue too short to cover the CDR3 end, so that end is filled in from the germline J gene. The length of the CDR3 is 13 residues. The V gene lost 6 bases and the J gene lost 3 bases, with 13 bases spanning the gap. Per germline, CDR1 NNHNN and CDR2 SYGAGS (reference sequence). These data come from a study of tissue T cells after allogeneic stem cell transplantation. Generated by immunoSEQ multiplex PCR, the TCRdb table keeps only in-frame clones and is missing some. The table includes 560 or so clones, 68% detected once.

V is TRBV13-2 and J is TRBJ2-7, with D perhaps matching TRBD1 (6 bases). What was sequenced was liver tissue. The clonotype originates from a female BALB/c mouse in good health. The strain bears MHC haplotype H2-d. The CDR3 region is CASEPGTNYEQYF. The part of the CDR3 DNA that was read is TGTGCCAGCGAGCCCGGGACAAACTATGAACAGTAC.